The 13 T cell receptor beta chains listed next were all sequenced from one sample in a study of CD8 T cells in Susac syndrome. Reverse transcription of roughly 0.45 to 1 ug RNA was performed with random hexamers. TCRdb processed the immunoSEQ multiplex PCR reads anew with MiXCR; each CDR3 protein has one entry. The profile shows 170,000 or so distinct CDR3 sequences, roughly 95% of them singletons. What was sequenced was CD4+ T cells from PBMCs. Every receptor here comes from a human donor with Susac syndrome.

This chain connects TRBV11-3 to TRBJ2-7; D gene ambiguous. The CDR3 runs to 13 residues. The germline V gene encodes CDR1 SGHNT and CDR2 YENEEA. Trimming cost V 6 bases and J 0 bases, with 9 bases left between them. CDR3 coding DNA: TGTGCCAGCAGGTATCCCAGCTCCTACGAGCAGTACGTC. It yields the protein CASRYPSSYEQYV.

V gene TRBV6-5 combines with J gene TRBJ2-2; 7 bases align to TRBD1. This CDR3 has 15 amino acids. Germline lookup yields CDR1 MNHEY and CDR2 SVGAGI. With 8 bases clipped from V and 4 bases from J, the junction kept 10 bases outside the gene matches. CDR3 amino acids: CASLSGTASTGELFF. In DNA, the CDR3 is TGTGCCAGCTTATCTGGGACAGCTTCCACCGGGGAGCTGTTTTTT.

V and J are TRBV12-3 or TRBV12-4 and TRBJ2-1; 10 bases are shared with TRBD1. The CDR3 has 14 residues. V was clipped by 10 bases and J by 2 bases; unmatched bases: 5. The CDR3 loop is CAIRGTGAYNEQFF. As DNA, the CDR3 is TGTGCCATCAGGGGGACAGGGGCCTACAATGAGCAGTTCTTC.

This rearrangement joins TRBV20-1 to TRBJ2-5; TRBD2 matches 8 bases. The germline V gene encodes CDR1 DFQATT and CDR2 SNEGSKA (reference sequence). The CDR3 totals 12 residues. V was pared by 5 bases and J by 4 bases, with 3 bases of the junction left unmatched. The CDR3 sequence: CSAPGTRETQYF. CDR3 coding DNA: TGCAGTGCTCCCGGGACTAGAGAGACCCAGTACTTC.

V and J are TRBV24-1 and TRBJ2-5, with D uncertain. The V end lost 0 bases, the J end lost 4 bases, and 2 bases lay between the germline ends. The CDR3 contains 12 residues. Looked up from germline, CDR1 is KGHDR and CDR2 is SFDVKD. The CDR3 nucleotides are TGTGCCACCAGTGATTTGACAGAGACCCAGTACTTC. This encodes CATSDLTETQYF.

V gene TRBV29-1 combines with J gene TRBJ1-4, with a tentative D call TRBD1 (5 bases). Germline V CDR1 and CDR2: SQVTM, ANQGSEA. Trimming removed 7 bases at V and 1 base at J, with 10 bases between. The CDR3 totals 13 residues. The DNA for the CDR3 is TGCAGCGCCGGGGACCTAACTAATGAAAAACTGTTTTTT. This gives the protein CSAGDLTNEKLFF.

The chain couples TRBV18 to TRBJ2-3; D unresolved. Germline V gene sequence: CDR1 KGHSH, CDR2 LQKENI. The CDR3 contains 13 residues. The V end was cut by 1 base, the J end by 5 bases, with 7 bases between. CDR3 nucleotide sequence: TGTGCCAGCTCACCACAGTTCGGAGATACGCAGTATTTT. It encodes CASSPQFGDTQYF.

The chain is built from TRBV12-3 or TRBV12-4 and TRBJ1-5; D possibly corresponds to TRBD1 (5 bases). V was trimmed by 5 bases and J by 1 base, leaving 9 bases between them. The length of the CDR3 is 14 residues. This CDR3 reads CASSPGTSNQPQHF. The CDR3 DNA reads TGTGCCAGCAGTCCTGGGACCAGCAATCAGCCCCAGCATTTT.

This chain links TRBV2 with TRBJ2-7, with D possibly being TRBD2 (7 bases). V was shortened by 4 bases and J by 0 bases, with 10 bases between the two germline ends. The length of the CDR3 is 14 residues. Germline lookup yields CDR1 SNHLY and CDR2 FYNNEI. The CDR3 nucleotides read TGTGCCAGCAGTGCTGCGGGGGCCTCCTACGAGCAGTACGTC. The encoded protein is CASSAAGASYEQYV.

This clonotype appeared a single time. This chain links TRBV29-1 with TRBJ2-3; D is undetermined. Deletions cut 4 bases from V and 0 bases from J, with 5 bases between. The CDR3 extends over 12 amino acids. Germline values: CDR1 SQVTM, CDR2 ANQGSEA. In DNA form, the CDR3 reads TGCAGCGTTGTACAGAGCACAGATACGCAGTATTTT. This gives the protein CSVVQSTDTQYF.

The V gene is TRBV2, the J gene TRBJ1-1; TRBD1 might be the D (5 bases). The CDR3 runs 13 residues. CDR1 and CDR2 (germline): SNHLY, FYNNEI. Trimming stripped 4 bases from V and 3 bases from J, with 9 bases between. The CDR3 here is CASSVGGDTEAFF. DNA of the CDR3: TGTGCCAGCAGTGTTGGGGGAGACACTGAAGCTTTCTTT.

To note about this clonotype: A junction boundary mismatches the germline segment, possibly from a read error. The V and J genes are TRBV15 and TRBJ1-2; perhaps TRBD1 as D (5 bases). Germline V lookup: CDR1 LNHNV, CDR2 YYDKDF (reference sequence). The CDR3 spans 14 residues. The CDR3 here is CATSRDAQAGGHTF. CDR3 bases: TGTGCCACCAGCAGAGACGCACAGGCGGGTGGCCACACCTTC.

The chain uses TRBV24-1 and TRBJ2-1, with 10 bases matching TRBD1. Germline V CDR1 and CDR2: KGHDR, SFDVKD. After removal of 4 bases from V and 7 bases from J, the junction contained 9 bases not matched to a gene. This CDR3 contains 16 residues. The CDR3 loop reads CATSESLGQGMNEQFF. In nucleotides, the CDR3 is TGTGCCACCAGTGAATCGTTGGGACAGGGGATGAATGAGCAGTTCTTC.